The next 6 T cell receptor beta chains were all read from a single sample in a study of CD8 T cells in Susac syndrome. A quantity of about 0.45 to 1 ug RNA underwent reverse transcription using random hexamers. TCRdb recomputed calls from the immunoSEQ multiplex PCR reads with MiXCR, one row per CDR3 protein. The data hold about 200,000 distinct CDR3 sequences, with approximately 95% observed a single time. Material for sequencing was CD4+ T cells from PBMCs. The receptors were gathered from a human donor with multiple sclerosis.

This chain joins TRBV27 and TRBJ1-2, with D maybe TRBD1 (5 bases). The CDR3 runs 17 residues. The germline V gene has CDR1 MNHEY and CDR2 SMNVEV (reference sequence). Deletions cut 1 base from V and 3 bases from J, with 18 bases between. The CDR3 nucleotides read TGTGCCAGCAGTTTATACCAGGGTACCCCAGGATACTATGGCTACACCTTC. Its translation is CASSLYQGTPGYYGYTF.

This chain links TRBV15 with TRBJ1-2; unclear D gene. The V gene's germline CDR1 is LNHNV and CDR2 YYDKDF (reference sequence). With 0 bases removed from V and 4 bases from J, the gap between germline ends came to 15 bases. This CDR3 is 16 amino acids long. The CDR3 protein is CATSRDRPGMGYGYTF. The CDR3 coding sequence is TGTGCCACCAGCAGAGATCGGCCGGGGATGGGCTATGGCTACACCTTC.

The V gene is TRBV2, the J gene TRBJ1-6, with D unclear. The CDR3 contains 17 residues. V was clipped by 1 base and J by 0 bases, with 10 bases between them. Germline lookup yields CDR1 SNHLY and CDR2 FYNNEI. CDR3 in DNA: TGTGCCAGCAGTGAAGTTGCAGGCAGCTCCTATAATTCACCCCTCCACTTT. Protein: CASSEVAGSSYNSPLHF. Based on the CDR3 plus reference TRBV2 and TRBJ1-6, the full variable domain is EPEVTQTPSHQVTQMGQEVILRCVPISNHLYFYWYRQILGQKVEFLVSFYNNEISEKSEIFDDQFSVERPDGSNFTLKIRSTKLEDSAMYFCASSEVAGSSYNSPLHFGNGTRLTVT.

This rearrangement joins TRBV14 to TRBJ2-1; tentative D call: TRBD1 (5 bases). Trimming shortened V by 2 bases and J by 1 base, and 6 bases separated the two germline ends. Germline lookup yields CDR1 SGHDN and CDR2 FVKESK. The CDR3 is 14 amino acids. CDR3 sequence reads: CASSQPGSYNEQFF. As DNA, the CDR3 is TGTGCCAGCAGCCAACCAGGGTCCTACAATGAGCAGTTCTTC.

This chain connects TRBV4-1 to TRBJ2-3; tentatively, D is TRBD1 (6 bases). The CDR3 is made up of 16 amino acids. The germline CDR1 and CDR2 sequences are MGHRA and YSYEKL. V was trimmed by 2 bases and J by 4 bases, leaving 16 bases between them. This CDR3 is CASSQPGQLVSDTQYF. The CDR3 coding sequence is TGCGCCAGCAGCCAACCGGGACAATTGGTTTCAGATACGCAGTATTTT.

Comments on this clonotype: One end of the junction varies from germline; a read error may be responsible. This chain joins TRBV7-9 and TRBJ2-3; D unresolved. This CDR3 is built from 8 residues. Germline V lookup: CDR1 SEHNR, CDR2 FQNEAQ (reference sequence). The CDR3 DNA reads TGTGCCAGCAGCTTAAGTCGTTTT. Protein: CASSLSRF.